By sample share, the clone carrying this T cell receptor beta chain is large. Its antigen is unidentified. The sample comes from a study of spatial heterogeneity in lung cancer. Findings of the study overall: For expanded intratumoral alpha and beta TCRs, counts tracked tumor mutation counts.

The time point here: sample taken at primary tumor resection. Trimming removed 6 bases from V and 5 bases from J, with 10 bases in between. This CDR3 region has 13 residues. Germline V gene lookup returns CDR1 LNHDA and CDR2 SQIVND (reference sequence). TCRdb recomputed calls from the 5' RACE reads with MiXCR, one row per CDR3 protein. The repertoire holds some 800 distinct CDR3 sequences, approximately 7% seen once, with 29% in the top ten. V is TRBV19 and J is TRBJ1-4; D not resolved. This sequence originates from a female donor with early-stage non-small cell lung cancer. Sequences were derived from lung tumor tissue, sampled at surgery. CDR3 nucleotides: TGTGCCAGTAGGACACCGTGGAATGAAAAACTGTTTTTT. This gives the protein CASRTPWNEKLFF. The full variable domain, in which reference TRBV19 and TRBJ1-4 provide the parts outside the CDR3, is DGGITQSPKYLFRKEGQNVTLSCEQNLNHDAMYWYRQDPGQGLRLIYYSQIVNDFQKGDIAEGYSVSREKKESFPLTVTSAQKNPTAFYLCASRTPWNEKLFFGSGTQLSVL.